This T cell receptor beta chain is drawn from a study of beta chain features in type 1 diabetes. Study overall: On cell yields, gender and age, patients and healthy donors were similar. Broader study findings: Researchers reported that naive, central memory and Treg TCRB repertoires appeared more similar in patients than in healthy donors. Across all four CD4+ subsets, people with type 1 diabetes showed modestly shorter TCRB CDR3s.

This clone showed up just a few times. Its antigen is currently unknown. Sorting produced populations that all topped 95% purity. The sequenced template was cDNA made from the entire isolated RNA. Here immunoSEQ multiplex PCR was the method, and the copy in TCRdb shows in-frame clones only, minus some. Here the sample spans about 370,000 clones, 9.6% being singletons. CDR1 and CDR2 (germline): MNHEY, SVGAGI. The CDR3 is 14 amino acids. V was trimmed by 6 bases and J by 2 bases, leaving 12 bases between them. The specimen sequenced was central memory CD4+ T cells from blood. The V call is TRBV6-5, the J call TRBJ2-3; no firm D call. This receptor was identified in a man aged 25-45 years with type 1 diabetes. The CDR3 DNA reads as TGTGCCAGCAGAGCGACCTGGACCACAGATACGCAGTATTTT. This sequence encodes CASRATWTTDTQYF.